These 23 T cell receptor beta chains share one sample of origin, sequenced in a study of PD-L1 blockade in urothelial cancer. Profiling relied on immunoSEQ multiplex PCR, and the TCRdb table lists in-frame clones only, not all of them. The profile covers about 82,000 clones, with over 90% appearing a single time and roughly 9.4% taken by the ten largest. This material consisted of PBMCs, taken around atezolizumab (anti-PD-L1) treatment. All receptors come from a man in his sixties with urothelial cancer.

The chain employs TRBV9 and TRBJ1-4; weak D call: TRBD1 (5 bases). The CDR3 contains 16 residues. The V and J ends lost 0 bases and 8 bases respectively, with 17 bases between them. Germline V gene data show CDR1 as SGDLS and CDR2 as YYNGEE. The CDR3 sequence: CASSVAQGGSGEKLFF. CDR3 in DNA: TGTGCCAGCAGCGTAGCCCAGGGAGGGTCGGGGGAAAAACTGTTTTTT.

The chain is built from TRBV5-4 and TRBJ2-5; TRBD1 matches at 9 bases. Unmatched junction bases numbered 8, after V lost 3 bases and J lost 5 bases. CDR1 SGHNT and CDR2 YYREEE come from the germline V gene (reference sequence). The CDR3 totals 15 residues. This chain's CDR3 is CASSSTLGQGETQYF. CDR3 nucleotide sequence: TGTGCCAGCAGCTCGACCCTAGGACAGGGGGAGACCCAGTACTTC.

The CDR3 sequence is CASSELSTSTDTQYF. Written as DNA, the CDR3 is TGTGCCAGCAGTGAACTATCAACTAGCACAGATACGCAGTATTTT. The V call is TRBV2, the J call TRBJ2-3; no firm D call. The CDR3 has 15 amino acids. Looked up from germline, CDR1 is SNHLY and CDR2 is FYNNEI. Trimming left V 2 bases short and J 0 bases short, with 9 bases between.

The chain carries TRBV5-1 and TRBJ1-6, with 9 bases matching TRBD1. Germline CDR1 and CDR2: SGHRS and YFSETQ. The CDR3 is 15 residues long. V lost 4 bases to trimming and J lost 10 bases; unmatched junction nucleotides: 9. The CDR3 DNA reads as TGCGCCAGCAGCCTCGTCACGGGACAGGGCTCACCCCTCCACTTT. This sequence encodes CASSLVTGQGSPLHF. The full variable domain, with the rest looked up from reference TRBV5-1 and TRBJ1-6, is KAGVTQTPRYLIKTRGQQVTLSCSPISGHRSVSWYQQTPGQGLQFLFEYFSETQRNKGNFPGRFSGRQFSNSRSEMNVSTLELGDSALYLCASSLVTGQGSPLHFGNGTRLTVT.

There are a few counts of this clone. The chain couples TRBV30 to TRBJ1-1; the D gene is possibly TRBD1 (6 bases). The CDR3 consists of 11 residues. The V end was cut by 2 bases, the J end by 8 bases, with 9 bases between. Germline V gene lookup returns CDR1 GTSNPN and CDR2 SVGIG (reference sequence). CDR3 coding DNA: TGTGCCTGGAGTTCAGGGGCCGAAGCTTTCTTT. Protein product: CAWSSGAEAFF.

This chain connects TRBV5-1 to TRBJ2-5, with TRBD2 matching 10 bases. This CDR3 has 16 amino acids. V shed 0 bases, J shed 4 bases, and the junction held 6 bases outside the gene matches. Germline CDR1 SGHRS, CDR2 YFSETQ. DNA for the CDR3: TGCGCCAGCAGCTTGGAGCCAGCGGGAGGGGTAGAGACCCAGTACTTC. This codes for CASSLEPAGGVETQYF.

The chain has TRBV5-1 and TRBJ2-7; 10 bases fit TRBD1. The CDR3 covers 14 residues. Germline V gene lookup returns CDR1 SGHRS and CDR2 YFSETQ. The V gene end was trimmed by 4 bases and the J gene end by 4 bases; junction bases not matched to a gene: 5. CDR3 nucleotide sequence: TGCGCCAGCAGCGTGGGGACAGGGGAGTACGAGCAGTACTTC. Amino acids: CASSVGTGEYEQYF.

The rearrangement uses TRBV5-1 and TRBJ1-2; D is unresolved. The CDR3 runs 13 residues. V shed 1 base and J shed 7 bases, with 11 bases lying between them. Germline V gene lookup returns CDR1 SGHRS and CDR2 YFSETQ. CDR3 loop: CASSLSEGSGYTF. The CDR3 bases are TGCGCCAGCAGCTTGTCCGAGGGATCTGGCTACACCTTC.

The DNA for the CDR3 is TGTGCCAGCAGCAATAGCGGGGGAAGTGATACGCAGTATTTT. It translates to CASSNSGGSDTQYF. The V call is TRBV7-3, the J call TRBJ2-3; 9 bases agree with TRBD2. With 5 bases clipped from V and 6 bases from J, the junction kept 6 bases outside the gene matches. CDR1 and CDR2 from the germline V gene are SGHTA and FQGTGA. The CDR3 is 14 residues long.

The CDR3 spells CASSQFSYGYTF. The CDR3 nucleotides read TGCGCCAGCAGCCAATTCTCCTATGGCTACACCTTC. The V gene is TRBV4-1, the J gene TRBJ1-2; D is unclear. Germline-derived CDR1 and CDR2 are MGHRA and YSYEKL. Trimming took off 2 bases at V and 4 bases at J, with 5 bases between the two ends. CDR3 length equals 12 residues.

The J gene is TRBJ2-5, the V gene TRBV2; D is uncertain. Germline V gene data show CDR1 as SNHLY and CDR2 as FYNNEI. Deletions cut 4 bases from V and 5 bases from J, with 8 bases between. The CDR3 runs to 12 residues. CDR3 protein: CASSVARETQYF. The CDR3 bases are TGTGCCAGCAGTGTTGCCAGGGAGACCCAGTACTTC.

CDR3 amino acids: CASSPGTANTGELFF. CDR3 sequence (DNA): TGTGCCAGTAGCCCCGGGACAGCGAACACCGGGGAGCTGTTTTTT. The gene calls are TRBV19 and TRBJ2-2; 7 bases map to TRBD1. The germline gives CDR1 LNHDA, CDR2 SQIVND (reference sequence). The CDR3 extends over 15 amino acids. After removal of 6 bases from V and 0 bases from J, the junction contained 4 bases not matched to a gene.

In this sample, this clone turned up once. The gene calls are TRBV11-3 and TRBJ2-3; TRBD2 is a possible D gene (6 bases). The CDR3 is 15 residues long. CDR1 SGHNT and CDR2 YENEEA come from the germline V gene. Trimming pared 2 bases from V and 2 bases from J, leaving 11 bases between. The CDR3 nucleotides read TGTGCCAGCAGCTTACAGGCTAGCGCCACAGATACGCAGTATTTT. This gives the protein CASSLQASATDTQYF. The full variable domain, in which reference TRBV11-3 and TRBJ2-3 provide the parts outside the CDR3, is EAGVVQSPRYKIIEKKQPVAFWCNPISGHNTLYWYLQNLGQGPELLIRYENEEAVDDSQLPKDRFSAERLKGVDSTLKIQPAELGDSAVYLCASSLQASATDTQYFGPGTRLTVL.

The CDR3 bases are TGTGCCAGCGCCGGGACAGATTACTCCTACGAGCAGTACTTC. Residues: CASAGTDYSYEQYF. The rearrangement links TRBV2 to TRBJ2-7; 7 bases agree with TRBD1. This CDR3 region has 14 residues. The J segment lost 0 bases and the V segment lost 8 bases, leaving 7 bases of the junction unmatched. Germline V lookup: CDR1 SNHLY, CDR2 FYNNEI. Using reference TRBV2 and TRBJ2-7 for the parts outside the CDR3, the full variable domain is EPEVTQTPSHQVTQMGQEVILRCVPISNHLYFYWYRQILGQKVEFLVSFYNNEISEKSEIFDDQFSVERPDGSNFTLKIRSTKLEDSAMYFCASAGTDYSYEQYFGPGTRLTVT.

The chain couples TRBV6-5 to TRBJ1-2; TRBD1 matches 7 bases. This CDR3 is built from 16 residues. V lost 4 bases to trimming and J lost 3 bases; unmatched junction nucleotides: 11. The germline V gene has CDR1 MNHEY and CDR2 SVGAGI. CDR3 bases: TGTGCCAGCAGTTCCCCGCCGGGACAGATGGACTATGGCTACACCTTC. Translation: CASSSPPGQMDYGYTF.

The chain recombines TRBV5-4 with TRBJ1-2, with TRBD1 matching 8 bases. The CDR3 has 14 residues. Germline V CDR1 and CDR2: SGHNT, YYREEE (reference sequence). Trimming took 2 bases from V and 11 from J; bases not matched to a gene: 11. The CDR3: CASSLQGERNRYTF. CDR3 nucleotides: TGTGCCAGCAGCTTACAGGGGGAGAGAAATCGTTACACCTTC. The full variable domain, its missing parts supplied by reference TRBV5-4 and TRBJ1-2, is ETGVTQSPTHLIKTRGQQVTLRCSSQSGHNTVSWYQQALGQGPQFIFQYYREEENGRGNFPPRFSGLQFPNYSSELNVNALELDDSALYLCASSLQGERNRYTFGSGTRLTVV.

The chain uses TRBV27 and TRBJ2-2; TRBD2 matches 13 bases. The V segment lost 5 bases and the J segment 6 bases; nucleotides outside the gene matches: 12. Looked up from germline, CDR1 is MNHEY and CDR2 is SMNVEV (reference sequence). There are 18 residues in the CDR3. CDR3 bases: TGTGCCAGCAGTCCCCGGACTAGCGGGAGATCGGTGGCCGGGGAGCTGTTTTTT. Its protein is CASSPRTSGRSVAGELFF.

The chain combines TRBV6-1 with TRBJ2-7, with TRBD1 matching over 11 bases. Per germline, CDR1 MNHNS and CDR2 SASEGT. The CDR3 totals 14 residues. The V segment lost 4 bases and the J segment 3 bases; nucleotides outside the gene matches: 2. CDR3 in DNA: TGTGCCAGCAGTGCCGGGACAGGGGGCTACGAGCAGTACTTC. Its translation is CASSAGTGGYEQYF.

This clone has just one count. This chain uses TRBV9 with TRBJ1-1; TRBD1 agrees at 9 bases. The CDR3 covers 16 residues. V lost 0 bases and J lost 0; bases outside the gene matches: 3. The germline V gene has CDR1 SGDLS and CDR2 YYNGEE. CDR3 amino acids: CASSVETGGLNTEAFF. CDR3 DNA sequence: TGTGCCAGCAGCGTAGAGACAGGGGGATTGAACACTGAAGCTTTCTTT.

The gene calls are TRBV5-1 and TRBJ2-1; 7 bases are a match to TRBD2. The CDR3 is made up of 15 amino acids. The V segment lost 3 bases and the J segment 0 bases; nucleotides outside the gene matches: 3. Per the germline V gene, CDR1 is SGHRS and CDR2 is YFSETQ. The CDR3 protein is CASSSGTTSYNEQFF. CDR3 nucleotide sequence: TGCGCCAGCAGCTCCGGGACTACCTCCTACAATGAGCAGTTCTTC.

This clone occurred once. CDR3 bases: TGTGCCAGCAGCCCGGGCTTATGGGGCTCGGGCACAGATACGCAGTATTTT. This translates into CASSPGLWGSGTDTQYF. The chain is built from TRBV7-3 and TRBJ2-3, with D possibly matching TRBD1 (5 bases). The CDR3 runs 17 residues. Germline lookup yields CDR1 SGHTA and CDR2 FQGTGA. V dropped 5 bases and J dropped 1 base, with 19 bases sitting between them.

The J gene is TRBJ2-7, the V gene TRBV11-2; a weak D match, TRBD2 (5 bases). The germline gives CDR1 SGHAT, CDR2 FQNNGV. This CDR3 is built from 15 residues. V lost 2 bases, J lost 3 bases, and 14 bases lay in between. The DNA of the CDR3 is TGTGCCAGCAGCTTAAACCCGCGGGCCTACTACGAGCAGTACTTC. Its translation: CASSLNPRAYYEQYF.

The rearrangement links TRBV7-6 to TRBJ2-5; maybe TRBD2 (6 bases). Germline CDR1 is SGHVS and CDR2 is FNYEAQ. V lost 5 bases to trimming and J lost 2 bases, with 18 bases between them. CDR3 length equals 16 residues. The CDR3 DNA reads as TGTGCCAGCAGCCCCCGCGGCGGGGAACAACAAGAGACCCAGTACTTC. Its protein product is CASSPRGGEQQETQYF. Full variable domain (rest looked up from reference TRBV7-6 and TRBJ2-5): GAGVSQSPRYKVTKRGQDVALRCDPISGHVSLYWYRQALGQGPEFLTYFNYEAQQDKSGLPNDRFSAERPEGSISTLTIQRTEQRDSAMYRCASSPRGGEQQETQYFGPGTRLLVL.